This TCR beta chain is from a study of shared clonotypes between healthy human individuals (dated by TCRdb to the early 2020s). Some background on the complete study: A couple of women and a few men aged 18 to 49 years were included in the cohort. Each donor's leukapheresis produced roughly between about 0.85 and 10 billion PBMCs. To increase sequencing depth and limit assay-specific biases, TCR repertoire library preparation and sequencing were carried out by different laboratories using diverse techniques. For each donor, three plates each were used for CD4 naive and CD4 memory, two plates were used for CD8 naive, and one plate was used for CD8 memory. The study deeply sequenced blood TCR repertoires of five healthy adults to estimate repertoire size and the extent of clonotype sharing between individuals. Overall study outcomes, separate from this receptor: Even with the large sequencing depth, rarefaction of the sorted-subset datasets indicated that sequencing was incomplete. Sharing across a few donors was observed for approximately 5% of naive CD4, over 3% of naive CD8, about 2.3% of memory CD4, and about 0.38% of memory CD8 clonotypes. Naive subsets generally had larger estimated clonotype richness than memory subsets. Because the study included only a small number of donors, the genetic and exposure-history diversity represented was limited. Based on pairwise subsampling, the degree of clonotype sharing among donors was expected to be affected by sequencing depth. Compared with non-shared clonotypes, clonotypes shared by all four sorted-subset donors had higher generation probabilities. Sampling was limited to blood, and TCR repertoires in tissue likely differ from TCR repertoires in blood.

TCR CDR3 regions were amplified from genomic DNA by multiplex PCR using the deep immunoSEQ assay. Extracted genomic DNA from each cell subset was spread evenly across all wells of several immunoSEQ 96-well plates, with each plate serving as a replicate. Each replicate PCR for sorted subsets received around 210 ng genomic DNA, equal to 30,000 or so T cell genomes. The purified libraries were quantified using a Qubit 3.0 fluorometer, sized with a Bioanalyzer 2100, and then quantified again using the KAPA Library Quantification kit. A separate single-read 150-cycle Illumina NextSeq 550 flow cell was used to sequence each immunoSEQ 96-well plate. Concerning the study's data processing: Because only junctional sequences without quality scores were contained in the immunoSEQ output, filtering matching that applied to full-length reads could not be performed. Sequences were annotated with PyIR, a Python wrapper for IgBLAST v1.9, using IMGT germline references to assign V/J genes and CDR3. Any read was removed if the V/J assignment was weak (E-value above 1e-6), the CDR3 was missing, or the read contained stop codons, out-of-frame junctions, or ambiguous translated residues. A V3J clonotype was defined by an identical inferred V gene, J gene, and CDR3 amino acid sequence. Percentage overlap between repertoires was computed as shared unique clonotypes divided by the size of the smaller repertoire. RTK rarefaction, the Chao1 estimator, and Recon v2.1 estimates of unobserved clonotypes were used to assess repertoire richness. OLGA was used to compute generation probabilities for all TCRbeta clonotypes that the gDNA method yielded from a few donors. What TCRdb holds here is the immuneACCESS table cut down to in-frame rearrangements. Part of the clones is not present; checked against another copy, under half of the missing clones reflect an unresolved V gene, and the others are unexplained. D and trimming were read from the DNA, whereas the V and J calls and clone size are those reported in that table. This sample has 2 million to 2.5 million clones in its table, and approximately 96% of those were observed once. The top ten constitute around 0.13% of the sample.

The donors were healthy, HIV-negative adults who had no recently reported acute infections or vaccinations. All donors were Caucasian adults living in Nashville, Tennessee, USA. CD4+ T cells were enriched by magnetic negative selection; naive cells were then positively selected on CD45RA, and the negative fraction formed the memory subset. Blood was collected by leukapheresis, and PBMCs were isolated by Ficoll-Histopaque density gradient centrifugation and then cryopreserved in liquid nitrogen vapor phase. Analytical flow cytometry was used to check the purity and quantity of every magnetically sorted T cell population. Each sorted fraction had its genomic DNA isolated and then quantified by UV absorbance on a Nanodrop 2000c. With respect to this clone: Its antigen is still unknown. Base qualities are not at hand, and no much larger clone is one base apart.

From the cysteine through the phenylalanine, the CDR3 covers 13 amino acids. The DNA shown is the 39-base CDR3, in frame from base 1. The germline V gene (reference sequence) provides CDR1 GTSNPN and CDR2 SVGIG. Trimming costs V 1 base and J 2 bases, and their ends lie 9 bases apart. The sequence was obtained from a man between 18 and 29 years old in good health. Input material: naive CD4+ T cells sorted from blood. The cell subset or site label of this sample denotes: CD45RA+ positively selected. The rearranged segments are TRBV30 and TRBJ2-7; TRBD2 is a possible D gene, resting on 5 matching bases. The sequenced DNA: TGTGCCTGGAGTGCGGACGGGGCCTACGAGCAGTACTTC. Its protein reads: CAWSADGAYEQYF.